This T cell receptor beta chain emerged from a study of follicular helper T cells after annual influenza vaccination. Study-wide results and limits: Change in circulating plasmablasts correlated with ICOS+CD38+ cTfh clonality change. Day 7 ICOS+CD38+ clones later appeared mostly in ICOS-CD38- cTfh.

This CDR3 is built from 14 residues. The germline V gene has CDR1 MNHEY and CDR2 SVGAGI. The J segment lost 1 base and the V segment lost 5 bases, leaving 3 bases of the junction unmatched. Sequencing used immunoSEQ multiplex PCR; TCRdb keeps in-frame clones, though not all of them. The data contain fewer than 30,000 clones, about 82% of them seen just once; the ten biggest clones take up roughly 1.3%. This sample's time point: 2014-2015 season, pre-vaccination. Blood volume per time point ranged from about 35 to 100 mL. Turning to this clone: The antigen is undetermined.

Source: CXCR5+ CD38- circulating T follicular helper cells from blood, taken on the day of influenza vaccination. Subset meaning: circulating Tfh, non-naive CD4+CXCR5+PD-1+ (ICOS+CD38+ or ICOS-CD38-). This sequence originates from an adult who received the influenza vaccine. The rearrangement links TRBV6-5 to TRBJ2-7, with 9 bases that match TRBD1. For the CDR3, the DNA is TGTGCCAGCAGTCCCGGGACAGGGTCCTACGAGCAGTACTTC. As protein: CASSPGTGSYEQYF.